This TCR beta chain was sequenced during a study of T-cell memory formation after mild COVID-19. Study as a whole: Largely donor-specific TCR clusters were found.

TCRdb itself ran the 5' RACE reads through MiXCR, one entry per CDR3 protein. The data hold fewer than 600,000 distinct CDR3 sequences, with roughly 22% observed a single time. This clonotype was seen more than once but under ten times. The V gene lost 0 bases and the J gene lost 0 bases, with 4 bases spanning the gap. Germline CDR1 reads LGHNA; CDR2 reads YSLEER. The CDR3 is 14 amino acids. This receptor was taken from an adult woman who had mild COVID-19 (a few samples of this study predate the infection). Cell type and time point are not known. The V and J genes are TRBV4-3 and TRBJ2-3, with D uncertain. The specimen sequenced was PBMCs or a T cell subset sorted from them (not recorded which). The CDR3 region is CASSQEYSTDTQYF. CDR3 nucleotides: TGCGCCAGCAGCCAAGAATACAGCACAGATACGCAGTATTTT.